This record covers a single T cell receptor (beta chain). In the original analysis: Amplification with reference gene primers provided the estimates of nucleated cell counts. This table comes from immunoSEQ multiplex PCR, and its TCRdb copy is limited to in-frame clones, with some not included. V and J calls and clone size are those listed in that table; D and trimming were worked out from the DNA. Here the sample spans about 140,000 clones, under 85% being singletons. This entry is derived from a study of blood T cell repertoires in COVID-19. About the study: COVID-19 samples from acute and convalescent phases originated in the United States, Italy and Spain. PBMCs, B-cell-depleted T cells, or T cells were the source of the cDNA or gDNA that made up the material.

This CDR3 contains 15 residues. Germline V gene lookup returns CDR1 KGHSH and CDR2 LQKENI. V dropped 1 base and J dropped 5 bases, with 11 bases sitting between them. The rearrangement joins TRBV18 to TRBJ2-2; weak D call: TRBD1 (6 bases). The sequenced sample was peripheral blood. This sequence was found in a human donor in a cohort sampled during active COVID-19. CDR3 loop: CASSPQLDRTGELFF. CDR3 coding DNA: TGTGCCAGCTCACCACAGTTAGACAGGACCGGGGAGCTGTTTTTT.